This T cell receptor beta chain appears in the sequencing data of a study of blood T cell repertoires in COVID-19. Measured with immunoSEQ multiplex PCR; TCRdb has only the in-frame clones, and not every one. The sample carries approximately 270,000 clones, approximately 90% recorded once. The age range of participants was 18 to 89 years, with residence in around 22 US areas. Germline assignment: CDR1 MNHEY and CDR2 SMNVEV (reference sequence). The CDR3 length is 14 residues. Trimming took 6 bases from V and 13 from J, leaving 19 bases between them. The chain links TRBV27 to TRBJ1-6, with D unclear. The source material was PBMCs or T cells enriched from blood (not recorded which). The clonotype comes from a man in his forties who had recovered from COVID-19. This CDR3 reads CASRAGNGGFPLHF. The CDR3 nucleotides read TGTGCCAGCAGAGCCGGGAACGGCGGGTTTCCCCTCCACTTT.